This T cell receptor beta chain was captured in a study of blood T cell repertoires in COVID-19. Looking at the study overall: Donors in the United States, Italy and Spain gave samples during acute or convalescent COVID-19. Sources were T cells, B-cell-depleted T cells, or PBMCs; the material itself was cDNA or gDNA.

This clone was seen once. One Seattle source followed patients from active infection through their disease course. In the authors' methods: Reference gene primer amplification in the assay estimated nucleated cell counts. The method was immunoSEQ multiplex PCR; TCRdb's version includes in-frame clones alone and lacks a portion of them. The V and J calls and clone size were taken over from that table, and D and trimming were inferred from the DNA. Of about 92,000 clones in the sample, roughly 85% are singletons; the top ten hold 15% to 20%. What was sequenced was peripheral blood. The TCR comes from a woman in her fifties or sixties with COVID-19, enrolled during active disease.

DNA for the CDR3: TGTGCCAGCAGTCCCGGACTGGCGGGGGGCTGGGGGCAGTACTTC. This gives the protein CASSPGLAGGWGQYF. The V call is TRBV28, the J call TRBJ2-7; TRBD2 agrees at 8 bases. This CDR3 has 15 amino acids. Unmatched junction bases numbered 15, after V lost 5 bases and J lost 9 bases. The germline CDR1 and CDR2 sequences are MDHEN and SYDVKM.